A single sample is the source of the 14 T cell receptor beta chains below, sequenced in a study of tumor and adjacent non-tumor tissue in lung cancer. The library came from three nested PCR rounds adapted from ARM-PCR protocols. A single record per CDR3 protein comes from TCRdb applying MiXCR to the multiplex PCR reads. This sample carries some 200,000 distinct CDR3 sequences, 71% of them seen once, and the ten largest clones take under 30%. The template was RNA from unsorted bulk tissue. Sequencing used lung tumor tissue. These receptors came from a man in his sixties with non-small cell lung cancer.

Only one count was recorded for this clonotype. The V gene is TRBV20-1, the J gene TRBJ2-5, with D maybe TRBD2 (6 bases). Germline lookup yields CDR1 DFQATT and CDR2 SNEGSKA (reference sequence). The CDR3 runs to 14 residues. The CDR3 DNA follows: TGCAGCACCAAAACAGGCGGGAAAGGGGAGACCCAGTACTTC. The encoded protein is CSTKTGGKGETQYF.

There are a few counts of this clonotype. This may come from a read error, since a much larger clone is one base off. V gene TRBV20-1 combines with J gene TRBJ1-3; D call uncertain. Germline values: CDR1 DFQATT, CDR2 SNEGSKA (reference sequence). Trimming cost V 4 bases and J 2 bases, with 3 bases left between them. The CDR3 extends over 11 amino acids. CDR3 amino acids: CSATPGNTIYF. As DNA, the CDR3 is TGCAGTGCTACCCCTGGAAACACCATATATTTT.

Regarding this clonotype: A junction boundary mismatches the germline segment, possibly from a read error. The V gene is TRBV4-3, the J gene TRBJ2-2; D possibly corresponds to TRBD1 (5 bases). Per germline, CDR1 LGHNA and CDR2 YSLEER. The CDR3 covers 15 residues. CDR3 nucleotide sequence: TGCGCCAGCAACCAAAACAGGCGCCACACCGGGGAGCTGTTTTTT. Its protein is CASNQNRRHTGELFF.

Written as DNA, the CDR3 is TGTGCCAGCAGCTTAGACAGGTTGGAGGCTGAAATTTTCTTT. It codes for CASSLDRLEAEIFF. The genes are TRBV11-1 and TRBJ1-1; TRBD1 might be the D (5 bases). CDR3 length equals 14 residues. V gave up 1 base and J gave up 13 bases, with 19 bases separating them. Germline V gene sequence: CDR1 SGHAT, CDR2 FQDESV (reference sequence). The full variable domain, its missing parts supplied by reference TRBV11-1 and TRBJ1-1, is EAEVAQSPRYKITEKSQAVAFWCDPISGHATLYWYRQILGQGPELLVQFQDESVVDDSQLPKDRFSAERLKGVDSTLKIQPAELGDSAMYLCASSLDRLEAEIFFGQGTRLTVV.

The sample holds a few counts of this clonotype. The chain has TRBV20-1 and TRBJ2-3; D remains unclear. The germline V gene has CDR1 DFQATT and CDR2 SNEGSKA (reference sequence). This CDR3 region has 16 residues. The germline V and J ends were trimmed by 5 bases and 0 bases, with 18 bases remaining between them. In DNA form, the CDR3 reads TGCAGTGCTGGGTCCTCTGAGAATTCTAGCACAGATACGCAGTATTTT. It is translated as CSAGSSENSSTDTQYF.

Only one count was recorded for this clonotype. With a much larger clone just one base away, this may be a read error. The chain couples TRBV6-5 to TRBJ2-5, with D unclear. Germline loops: CDR1 MNHEY, CDR2 SVGAGI. The CDR3 is 11 residues long. CDR3 region: CACSYRKAQYF. The DNA for the CDR3 is TGTGCCTGCAGTTACCGGAAGGCCCAGTACTTC.

This clonotype was picked up many times. V gene TRBV4-2 combines with J gene TRBJ1-3; no clear D. V shed 2 bases and J shed 8 bases, with 4 bases lying between them. This CDR3 is built from 11 residues. The V gene's germline CDR1 is LGHNA and CDR2 YNFKEQ. CDR3 in amino acids: CASSQQDTIYF. The CDR3 coding sequence is TGTGCCAGCAGCCAACAGGACACCATATATTTT.

The chain recombines TRBV6-2 or TRBV6-3 with TRBJ2-4; 8 bases line up with TRBD2. Trimming cost V 0 bases and J 2 bases; bases outside gene matches: 6. The CDR3 covers 17 residues. Germline V gives CDR1 MNHEY, CDR2 SVGEGT. The CDR3 is CASSYSSSGSTKNIQYF. In DNA form, the CDR3 reads TGTGCCAGCAGTTACTCGTCCAGCGGGAGTACCAAAAACATTCAGTACTTC.

This clonotype was recorded once. An end of the junction does not agree with germline; a read error may underlie this. CDR3 amino acids: CASSPPGLANEQLF. The CDR3 region has the DNA TGTGCCAGCAGCCCGCCGGGTTTGGCCAATGAGCAGTTGTTC. J is TRBJ2-1 and V is TRBV7-9; no firm D call. CDR3 length equals 14 residues. Looked up from germline, CDR1 is SEHNR and CDR2 is FQNEAQ (reference sequence).

V is TRBV30 and J is TRBJ1-1; tentative D call: TRBD1 (5 bases). Looked up from germline, CDR1 is GTSNPN and CDR2 is SVGIG (reference sequence). The V gene lost 4 bases and the J gene lost 0 bases, with 12 bases spanning the gap. The length of the CDR3 is 14 residues. As DNA, the CDR3 is TGTGCCTGGAACGCACAGGTACTGAACACTGAAGCTTTCTTT. Translating it yields CAWNAQVLNTEAFF.

The chain joins TRBV5-4 to TRBJ2-1, with TRBD2 identical over 7 bases. J lost 8 bases, V lost 9 bases, and 11 bases had no gene match. CDR1 and CDR2 (germline): SGHNT, YYREEE (reference sequence). The CDR3 consists of 13 residues. CDR3 DNA sequence: TGTGCCATCAGGTCGAGCGGGGTAGATGAGCAGTTCTTC. Amino acids: CAIRSSGVDEQFF.

With regard to this clonotype: A read error may be the cause here, since a much bigger clone is one base away. V is TRBV6-5 and J is TRBJ2-7; the D call may be TRBD1 or TRBD2 (7 bases each). In germline, CDR1 is MNHEY, CDR2 SVGAGI. This CDR3 is 15 amino acids long. V was pared by 4 bases and J by 2 bases, with 15 bases between. CDR3 DNA sequence: TGTGCCAGCAGTTTCTGGGCAGGGGGGGCCTACGAGCAGTACTTC. The encoded protein is CASSFWAGGAYEQYF.

A remark on this clonotype: This may arise from a read error, as a much more abundant clone is one base away. The CDR3 does not close with the conserved phenylalanine or tryptophan, likely indicating a read error. The chain employs TRBV11-3 and TRBJ2-7, with TRBD1 identical over 8 bases. The trim removed 5 bases at V and 6 bases at J, leaving 9 bases unmatched. This CDR3 spans 14 amino acids. The V gene's germline CDR1 is SGHNT and CDR2 YENEEA. CDR3 sequence (DNA): TGTGCCAGCAGCCTACTCAGGGGGCCCGGCGAGCAGTACCTC. Protein sequence: CASSLLRGPGEQYL.

V and J are TRBV6-2 or TRBV6-3 and TRBJ1-1, with 7 nucleotides matching TRBD1. This CDR3 comprises 17 residues. Germline trimming cut 1 base from V and 1 base from J; bases unmatched to any gene: 9. Germline CDR1 is MNHEY and CDR2 is SVGEGT. The CDR3 DNA follows: TGTGCCAGCAGTTACTTACTCATGACAGGGCCGAACACTGAAGCTTTCTTT. As protein: CASSYLLMTGPNTEAFF.